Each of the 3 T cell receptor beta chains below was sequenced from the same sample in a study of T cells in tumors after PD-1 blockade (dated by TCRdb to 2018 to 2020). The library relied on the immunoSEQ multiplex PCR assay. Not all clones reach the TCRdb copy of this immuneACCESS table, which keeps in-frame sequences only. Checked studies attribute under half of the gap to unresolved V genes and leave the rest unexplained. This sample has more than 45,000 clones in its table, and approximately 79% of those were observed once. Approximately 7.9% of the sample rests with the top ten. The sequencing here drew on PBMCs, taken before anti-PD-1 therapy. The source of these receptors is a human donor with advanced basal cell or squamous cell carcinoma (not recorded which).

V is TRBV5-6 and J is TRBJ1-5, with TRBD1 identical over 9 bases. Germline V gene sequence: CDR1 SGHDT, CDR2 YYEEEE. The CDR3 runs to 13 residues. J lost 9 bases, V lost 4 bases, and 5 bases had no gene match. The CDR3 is CASSGTGLGPQHF. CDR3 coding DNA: TGTGCCAGCAGCGGGACAGGGCTGGGGCCCCAGCATTTT.

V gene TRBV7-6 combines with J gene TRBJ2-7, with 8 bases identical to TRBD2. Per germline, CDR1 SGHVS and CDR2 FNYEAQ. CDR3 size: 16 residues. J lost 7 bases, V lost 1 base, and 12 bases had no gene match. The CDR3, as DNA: TGTGCCAGCAGCTTAGTTGGCGGGGGGCCGGAGGAGGAGCAGTACTTC. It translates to CASSLVGGGPEEEQYF.

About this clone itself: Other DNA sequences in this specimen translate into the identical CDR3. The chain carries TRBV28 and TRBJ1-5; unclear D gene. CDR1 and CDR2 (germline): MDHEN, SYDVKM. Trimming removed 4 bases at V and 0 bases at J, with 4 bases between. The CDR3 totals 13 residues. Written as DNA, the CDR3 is TGTGCCAGCAGTTCAGATAGCAATCAGCCCCAGCATTTT. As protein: CASSSDSNQPQHF. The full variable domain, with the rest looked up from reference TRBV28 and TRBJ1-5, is DVKVTQSSRYLVKRTGEKVFLECVQDMDHENMFWYRQDPGLGLRLIYFSYDVKMKEKGDIPEGYSVSREKKERFSLILESASTNQTSMYLCASSSDSNQPQHFGDGTRLSIL.